The clone carrying this T cell receptor (beta chain) was found a few times. Its cognate antigen is unknown. The data belong to a study of T-cell memory formation after mild COVID-19. About the research overall: TCR clusters were mostly donor specific. Overall study results and limits: Clones that got smaller from day 15 to 85 had even CD4/CD8, while clones growing later tipped toward CD4+. Prior to infection, memory already included some responding clones, suggesting cross-reactive memory joined.

TCRalpha and TCRbeta libraries used 5'RACE with constant-segment primers and UMIs. TCRdb reprocessed the 5' RACE reads with MiXCR, giving one entry per CDR3 protein. The data show fewer than 140,000 distinct CDR3 sequences, with about 17% seen just once and around 28% held by the top ten. The germline CDR1 and CDR2 sequences are LGHDT and YNNKEL (reference sequence). V lost 4 bases, J lost 8 bases, and 6 bases stayed unmatched. The CDR3 totals 13 residues. The source material was PBMCs or a T cell subset sorted from them (not recorded which). The chain combines TRBV3-1 with TRBJ1-1, with 8 bases identical to TRBD1. This TCR derives from an adult woman who had mild COVID-19 (a few samples of this study predate the infection). Cell type and time point are not known. CDR3 loop: CASSRTGFLEAFF. The CDR3 region has the DNA TGTGCCAGCAGCCGGACAGGGTTTTTGGAAGCTTTCTTT.